This T cell receptor beta chain emerged from a study of T cell responses to AZD1222 COVID-19 vaccine. The CDR3 is 15 amino acids. V shed 7 bases and J shed 0 bases, with 13 bases lying between them. Per germline, CDR1 SGHVS and CDR2 FQNEAQ. Both about-4-week and about-12-week second-dose recipients were combined. TCRdb's table, derived via immunoSEQ multiplex PCR, lists solely in-frame clones and lacks some. The repertoire holds over 85,000 clones, with roughly 92% as singletons. Whole-study findings and limits: As reported, nearly half of all spike-specific TCRs target variant regions that are unmutated. Researchers report vaccine-associated CD4 TCRs spanning spike, with dominance at 160-218 and 743-854.

Concerning this clone itself: Its antigen remains unknown.

The V call is TRBV7-8, the J call TRBJ1-3, with unresolved D. The material was peripheral blood, obtained 28 days after the second AZD1222 dose. The clonotype comes from an adult who received the AZD1222 COVID-19 vaccine. The CDR3 loop reads CASTTQVGSGNTIYF. The CDR3 region has the DNA TGTGCCAGCACCACCCAGGTTGGCTCTGGAAACACCATATATTTT. Based on the CDR3 plus reference TRBV7-8 and TRBJ1-3, the full variable domain is GAGVSQSPRYKVAKRGQDVALRCDPISGHVSLFWYQQALGQGPEFLTYFQNEAQLDKSGLPSDRFFAERPEGSVSTLKIQRTQQEDSAVYLCASTTQVGSGNTIYFGEGSWLTVV.